The 32 T cell receptor beta chains below all came from one sample that was sequenced in a study of CD8 T cells in ankylosing spondylitis. Each CDR3 protein gets one entry after TCRdb re-called the 5' RACE reads with MiXCR. The sample lists 200,000 to 300,000 distinct CDR3 sequences; roughly a quarter were seen once. Sequencing was carried out using blood, either unsorted or a sorted T cell fraction (not recorded which). All receptors derive from a male donor with ankylosing spondylitis or in good health (not recorded which).

V and J are TRBV20-1 and TRBJ2-5, with 7 bases identical to TRBD1. V gave up 3 bases and J gave up 5 bases; unmatched junction bases: 6. From germline, CDR1 is DFQATT and CDR2 SNEGSKA (reference sequence). The CDR3 is 13 residues long. This CDR3 is CSARIGGVETQYF. DNA of the CDR3: TGCAGTGCTAGGATAGGGGGCGTTGAGACCCAGTACTTC.

The chain uses TRBV6-1 and TRBJ2-2, with TRBD2 matching over 12 bases. This CDR3 is 14 amino acids long. Germline CDR1 MNHNS, CDR2 SASEGT. The V gene end was trimmed by 9 bases and the J gene end by 4 bases; junction bases not matched to a gene: 3. In nucleotides, the CDR3 is TGTGCCAGTCTGGGACTAGCGGGCACCGGGGAGCTGTTTTTT. Translated, it gives CASLGLAGTGELFF.

In this sample, this clonotype turned up many times. V is TRBV12-3 or TRBV12-4 and J is TRBJ1-5; D may be TRBD1 (5 bases). Trimming took 8 bases from V and 5 from J, leaving 13 bases between them. The CDR3 has 13 residues. As DNA, the CDR3 is TGTGCCAGCTCCCAAGGGGCAGATCAGCCCCAGCATTTT. It codes for CASSQGADQPQHF.

The genes are TRBV12-3 or TRBV12-4 and TRBJ1-1; 7 bases are a match to TRBD1. J gave up 4 bases and V 6 bases, and 5 bases lay outside the gene matches. This CDR3 is 13 amino acids long. The CDR3 loop is CASRAYRGTEAFF. The CDR3 DNA follows: TGTGCCAGCAGAGCTTACAGGGGCACTGAAGCTTTCTTT.

Ten or more counts support this clonotype. The V and J genes are TRBV9 and TRBJ2-5, with TRBD2 matching 7 bases. Trimming removed 0 bases from V and 0 bases from J; junction bases left unmatched: 8. Germline loops: CDR1 SGDLS, CDR2 YYNGEE. This CDR3 has 17 amino acids. In nucleotides, the CDR3 is TGTGCCAGCAGCGTAGCTACGGCTAGCGGTTACCAAGAGACCCAGTACTTC. Translation: CASSVATASGYQETQYF.

This clonotype was counted many times. V gene TRBV7-9 combines with J gene TRBJ1-2; D is unclear. Trimming shortened V by 1 base and J by 2 bases, and 17 bases separated the two germline ends. Germline values: CDR1 SEHNR, CDR2 FQNEAQ (reference sequence). The CDR3 totals 17 residues. Here the CDR3 DNA reads TGTGCCAGCAGCTTAGTGGGTAGGGAGGGTTCCAACTATGGCTACACCTTC. Residues: CASSLVGREGSNYGYTF.

This clonotype was seen many times. The genes are TRBV5-5 and TRBJ2-3; TRBD2 matches 8 bases. Germline loops: CDR1 SGHKS, CDR2 YYEKEE (reference sequence). The CDR3 loop spans 14 amino acids. J lost 4 bases, V lost 0 bases, and 1 base had no gene match. The CDR3 DNA is TGTGCCAGCAGCTTGGGCGGGGGGCCAGATACGCAGTATTTT. Translation gives CASSLGGGPDTQYF.

V gene TRBV20-1 combines with J gene TRBJ1-4; unclear D gene. Trimming took off 0 bases at V and 8 bases at J, with 10 bases between the two ends. The germline V gene has CDR1 DFQATT and CDR2 SNEGSKA (reference sequence). The CDR3 length is 13 residues. The CDR3 nucleotides are TGCAGTGCTAGAGATGTGGTCGGGGAAAAACTGTTTTTT. Protein product: CSARDVVGEKLFF.

This clonotype appeared a few times. The genes are TRBV12-3 or TRBV12-4 and TRBJ2-1; D uncertain. There are 14 residues in the CDR3. The CDR3 loop reads CATHGMSSYNEQFF. CDR3 nucleotide sequence: TGTGCAACCCACGGCATGAGCTCCTACAATGAGCAGTTCTTC.

This clonotype was counted only a few times. The V gene is TRBV5-5, the J gene TRBJ2-3, with TRBD1 matching 7 bases. The V segment lost 4 bases and the J segment 4 bases; nucleotides outside the gene matches: 3. The germline CDR1 and CDR2 sequences are SGHKS and YYEKEE (reference sequence). The CDR3 spans 13 residues. The DNA for the CDR3 is TGTGCCAGCAGCGTTACAGGGGCAGATACGCAGTATTTT. Protein sequence: CASSVTGADTQYF.

V gene TRBV12-2 combines with J gene TRBJ2-7; the table's D call, TRBD1, has no DNA check behind it. TRBV12-2 is a pseudogene. There are 16 residues in the CDR3. The CDR3 protein is CASRSQGGYLRYEQYF. The CDR3 DNA reads as TGTGCAAGTCGCTCTCAAGGGGGTTATTTGCGCTACGAGCAGTACTTC.

This chain uses TRBV20-1 with TRBJ2-1, with 16 bases lining up with TRBD2. V gave up 0 bases and J gave up 9 bases; unmatched junction bases: 5. The CDR3 runs to 16 residues. The germline V gene encodes CDR1 DFQATT and CDR2 SNEGSKA (reference sequence). CDR3 in amino acids: CSARDPGLAGGSEQFF. The CDR3 coding sequence is TGCAGTGCTAGAGACCCGGGACTAGCGGGGGGGAGTGAGCAGTTCTTC.

This clonotype was found many times. The rearrangement uses TRBV29-1 and TRBJ1-1; D not certain. The germline V and J ends were trimmed by 6 bases and 7 bases, with 15 bases remaining between them. Germline V gene sequence: CDR1 SQVTM, CDR2 ANQGSEA. The CDR3 has 12 residues. The CDR3 DNA is TGCAGCGTCGGCAACTATCGGGGTGAAGCTTTCTTT. This encodes CSVGNYRGEAFF.

This clonotype was observed a few times. The chain carries TRBV20-1 and TRBJ1-2; the match to TRBD1 covers 12 bases. In germline, CDR1 is DFQATT, CDR2 SNEGSKA (reference sequence). This CDR3 is built from 14 residues. V lost 0 bases and J lost 8; bases outside the gene matches: 4. CDR3 region: CSAREGTGGLGYTF. The CDR3, as DNA: TGCAGTGCTAGAGAAGGGACAGGGGGCTTAGGCTACACCTTC.

There are many counts of this clonotype. The chain employs TRBV20-1 and TRBJ1-5; D is possibly TRBD1 (6 bases). V was cut by 6 bases and J by 2 bases, with 14 bases left in between. This CDR3 contains 14 residues. CDR1 is DFQATT and CDR2 is SNEGSKA in the germline V gene (reference sequence). The CDR3 coding sequence is TGCAGTGCGCGGCCGGGACAAGGCAATCAGCCCCAGCATTTT. Its translation is CSARPGQGNQPQHF.

This clonotype was counted many times. The chain uses TRBV12-3 or TRBV12-4 and TRBJ2-6; D unclear. This CDR3 is 13 amino acids long. V was clipped by 3 bases and J by 1 base, with 1 base between them. CDR3 protein: CASSFSGANVLTF. The DNA for the CDR3 is TGTGCCAGCAGTTTTTCTGGGGCCAACGTCCTGACTTTC.

The chain uses TRBV29-1 and TRBJ2-5; 11 nucleotides match TRBD2. Losses at the gene ends were 5 bases for V and 0 bases for J; bases not matched to a gene: 5. CDR3 length equals 15 residues. Germline CDR1 is SQVTM and CDR2 is ANQGSEA. The CDR3 protein is CSVSPSGGNQETQYF. The CDR3 bases are TGCAGCGTTAGTCCTAGCGGGGGGAACCAAGAGACCCAGTACTTC.

This clonotype was picked up a small number of times. The chain combines TRBV20-1 with TRBJ2-7, with D possibly being TRBD1 (5 bases). From germline, CDR1 is DFQATT and CDR2 SNEGSKA (reference sequence). This CDR3 comprises 16 residues. The V end was cut by 0 bases, the J end by 0 bases, with 15 bases between. CDR3 DNA: TGCAGTGCTAGAGATCTCGGAAGAACAGGCTCCTACGAGCAGTACTTC. It is translated as CSARDLGRTGSYEQYF.

The V call is TRBV4-1, the J call TRBJ2-1; 12 positions match TRBD1. In germline, CDR1 is MGHRA, CDR2 YSYEKL. V gave up 6 bases and J gave up 1 base; unmatched junction bases: 10. This CDR3 region has 18 residues. The chain's CDR3 is CASRVGTGGSQSYNEQFF. CDR3 DNA: TGCGCCAGCAGGGTTGGGACAGGGGGCTCCCAATCCTACAATGAGCAGTTCTTC.

This sequence joins TRBV12-3 or TRBV12-4 and TRBJ2-7; D is possibly TRBD2 (6 bases). V was cut by 4 bases and J by 6 bases, with 19 bases left in between. This CDR3 has 15 residues. CDR3 protein: CASSSWDPLGGEQYF. The CDR3 DNA is TGTGCCAGCAGTTCTTGGGACCCCCTGGGAGGCGAGCAGTACTTC.

This clonotype has a handful of counts. The chain carries TRBV20-1 and TRBJ2-1; the D gene is possibly TRBD1 (6 bases). With 3 bases removed from V and 4 bases from J, the gap between germline ends came to 10 bases. The CDR3 runs 13 residues. Germline loops: CDR1 DFQATT, CDR2 SNEGSKA (reference sequence). Here the CDR3 reads CSASGQGYNEQFF. The CDR3 DNA is TGCAGTGCTAGCGGCCAGGGGTACAATGAGCAGTTCTTC.

The table lists this clonotype with many counts. This chain uses TRBV5-4 with TRBJ2-1; 8 bases agree with TRBD2. After removal of 3 bases from V and 7 bases from J, the junction contained 9 bases not matched to a gene. CDR1 is SGHNT and CDR2 is YYREEE in the germline V gene (reference sequence). This CDR3 has 15 amino acids. CDR3: CASSSGGAWGNEQFF. CDR3 coding DNA: TGTGCCAGCAGCTCGGGGGGGGCCTGGGGGAATGAGCAGTTCTTC. The complete variable domain, with remaining parts taken from reference TRBV5-4 and TRBJ2-1, reads ETGVTQSPTHLIKTRGQQVTLRCSSQSGHNTVSWYQQALGQGPQFIFQYYREEENGRGNFPPRFSGLQFPNYSSELNVNALELDDSALYLCASSSGGAWGNEQFFGPGTRLTVL.

This clonotype appeared a few times. The chain employs TRBV20-1 and TRBJ1-2, with D possibly matching TRBD1 (5 bases). The CDR3 runs 14 residues. Trimming cost V 3 bases and J 0 bases, with 11 bases left between them. The germline CDR1 and CDR2 sequences are DFQATT and SNEGSKA (reference sequence). CDR3 sequence reads: CSAREQATNYGYTF. In DNA form, the CDR3 reads TGCAGTGCTAGGGAACAGGCTACTAACTATGGCTACACCTTC.

This clonotype was seen only a few times. The V call is TRBV20-1, the J call TRBJ2-3; the D is unclear. Germline lookup yields CDR1 DFQATT and CDR2 SNEGSKA (reference sequence). The CDR3 contains 16 residues. The V gene lost 0 bases and the J gene lost 3 bases, with 16 bases spanning the gap. In DNA, the CDR3 is TGCAGTGCTAGAGATGGAGCGCACAGAACTACAGATACGCAGTATTTT. This codes for CSARDGAHRTTDTQYF.

This clonotype was seen more than once but under ten times. This chain uses TRBV20-1 with TRBJ2-5, with D possibly being TRBD2 (6 bases). This CDR3 is 14 amino acids long. Germline lookup yields CDR1 DFQATT and CDR2 SNEGSKA (reference sequence). The V end lost 5 bases, the J end lost 4 bases, and 17 bases lay between the germline ends. CDR3 in amino acids: CSARGTSSVETQYF. The CDR3 DNA is TGCAGTGCTCGGGGGACCAGTAGTGTAGAGACCCAGTACTTC.

Many counts were recorded for this clonotype. The chain recombines TRBV20-1 with TRBJ2-3; 11 positions agree with TRBD2. The germline CDR1 and CDR2 sequences are DFQATT and SNEGSKA (reference sequence). This CDR3 has 15 amino acids. J lost 5 bases, V lost 3 bases, and 7 bases had no gene match. For the CDR3, the DNA is TGCAGTGCTAGGGCCCCTAGCGGGGGGAGAGATACGCAGTATTTT. Protein product: CSARAPSGGRDTQYF.

The sample holds a few counts of this clonotype. This sequence joins TRBV20-1 and TRBJ2-4; weak D call: TRBD2 (6 bases). The germline gives CDR1 DFQATT, CDR2 SNEGSKA (reference sequence). The CDR3 is 18 amino acids. Between the trimmed V and J ends, which lost 0 bases and 0 bases, there was a span of 18 bases. The CDR3 coding sequence is TGCAGTGCTAGAGATATGGGGTGGGGGGTACTAGCCAAAAACATTCAGTACTTC. Residues: CSARDMGWGVLAKNIQYF.

At least ten counts were recorded for this clonotype. V is TRBV12-5 and J is TRBJ2-3; D is undetermined. The CDR3 is 13 amino acids. Germline CDR1 LGHNT, CDR2 FRNRAP. Trimming took 2 bases from V and 2 from J, leaving 5 bases between them. CDR3 nucleotide sequence: TGTGCTAGTGGTTTGTCGCCCACAGATACGCAGTATTTT. It yields the protein CASGLSPTDTQYF.

This clonotype came up a few times. The V gene is TRBV6-5, the J gene TRBJ1-6, with 11 bases that match TRBD1. The CDR3 sequence is 16 residues long. CDR1 and CDR2 (germline): MNHEY, SVGAGI. Unmatched junction bases numbered 8, after V lost 6 bases and J lost 7 bases. The DNA for the CDR3 is TGTGCCAGCAGATTAACCGGGACAGGGGGGAATTCACCCCTCCACTTT. Encoded protein: CASRLTGTGGNSPLHF.

This clonotype was found a few times. V and J are TRBV29-1 and TRBJ2-2; no firm D call. The CDR3 sequence is 14 residues long. Germline-derived CDR1 and CDR2 are SQVTM and ANQGSEA. Trimming cost V 6 bases and J 4 bases, with 15 bases left between them. DNA of the CDR3: TGCAGCGTGGTCGATACGGGCGGCACCGGGGAGCTGTTTTTT. Encoded protein: CSVVDTGGTGELFF.

This sequence joins TRBV20-1 and TRBJ2-7; TRBD1 aligns across 10 bases. The CDR3 totals 16 residues. V lost 0 bases, J lost 2 bases, and 7 bases stayed unmatched. CDR1 is DFQATT and CDR2 is SNEGSKA in the germline V gene (reference sequence). Written as DNA, the CDR3 is TGCAGTGCTAGAGATCTGCGGGACAGGGGCACCTACGAGCAGTACTTC. Translated, it gives CSARDLRDRGTYEQYF.

This clonotype has only one observation. The chain couples TRBV20-1 to TRBJ2-3, with 14 bases that match TRBD2. CDR3 length equals 18 residues. From germline, CDR1 is DFQATT and CDR2 SNEGSKA (reference sequence). With 1 base clipped from V and 0 bases from J, the junction kept 6 bases outside the gene matches. Here the CDR3 DNA reads TGCAGTGCTAGAGCCTTGGGGACTAGCGGGGGAAGCACAGATACGCAGTATTTT. Translation gives CSARALGTSGGSTDTQYF.